The sequence of this TCR beta chain was determined in a study of T-cell memory formation after mild COVID-19. Study-wide context: The TCR clusters were mostly specific to one donor.

There are 12 residues in the CDR3. The V and J ends lost 5 bases and 10 bases respectively, with 14 bases between them. Germline V CDR1 and CDR2: SGHTA, FQGTGA. This clonotype was counted between two and nine times. Each CDR3 protein is one row after TCRdb ran MiXCR on the 5' RACE reads. The sample lists around 310,000 distinct CDR3 sequences, under 25% occurring once. The specimen sequenced was PBMCs or a T cell subset sorted from them (not recorded which). The source of this sequence is a man aged 18 to 30 who had mild COVID-19 (a few samples of this study predate the infection). Cell type and time point are not known. The gene calls are TRBV7-3 and TRBJ1-1, with D unresolved. The CDR3 is CASSPRGGVAFF. As DNA, the CDR3 is TGTGCCAGCAGCCCCCGCGGCGGCGTAGCTTTCTTT. The complete variable domain, with remaining parts taken from reference TRBV7-3 and TRBJ1-1, reads GAGVSQTPSNKVTEKGKYVELRCDPISGHTALYWYRQSLGQGPEFLIYFQGTGAADDSGLPNDRFFAVRPEGSVSTLKIQRTERGDSAVYLCASSPRGGVAFFGQGTRLTVV.